This T cell receptor beta chain was retrieved from a study of shared clonotypes between healthy human individuals. Overall study: Each donor's CD4 naive and CD4 memory cells filled three plates apiece, CD8 naive two, and CD8 memory one. General study points: Richness estimates generally favored naive over memory subsets.

On this clone itself: Its antigen is unidentified.

TCRdb's copy holds only in-frame clones and misses some; the assay was immunoSEQ multiplex PCR. The profile covers over a million clones, with approximately 97% appearing a single time and approximately 1% taken by the ten largest. CDR1 is LNHNV and CDR2 is YYDKDF in the germline V gene (reference sequence). With 3 bases clipped from V and 5 bases from J, the junction kept 7 bases outside the gene matches. The CDR3 runs to 16 residues. This TCR came from a man aged 25 to 40 in good health. The chain couples TRBV15 to TRBJ2-2, with TRBD1 matching over 9 bases. The sample was naive CD4+ T cells sorted from blood. Subset noted: CD45RA+ positively selected. The CDR3 here is CATSRDNRGRTGELFF. The DNA of the CDR3 is TGTGCCACCAGCAGGGATAACAGGGGGCGTACCGGGGAGCTGTTTTTT.